These T cell receptor beta chains were read from a single sample in a study of glioma-infiltrating T cells. Using its own MiXCR run on the multiplex PCR reads, TCRdb lists one record per CDR3 protein. Of 100,000 to 150,000 distinct CDR3 sequences in the sample, approximately 24% were seen once. Sequenced sample: glioma tissue, nonneoplastic brain tissue, or PBMCs (not recorded which). The receptors shown here come from a human donor with low-grade glioma or glioblastoma, undergoing nonglioma brain surgery, or in good health (not recorded which). Both conserved end residues are part of each CDR3. D genes are given only for firm matches. Size tells how often a clone was seen (once, few, many) or the class of an expanded clone, and some rows leave it out.

clone size,V gene,D gene,J gene,CDR3 DNA,CDR3 protein
few,TRBV2,NA,TRBJ1-6,TGTGCCAGCAGTGCCCTGCCCCCGTATAATTCACCCCTCCACTTT,CASSALPPYNSPLHF
NA,TRBV5-1,TRBD1,TRBJ2-3,TGCGCCAGCAGCAAACGGCGGACAGGGACTAGCACAGATACGCAGTATTTT,CASSKRRTGTSTDTQYF
few,TRBV4-1,TRBD2,TRBJ2-1,TGCGCCAGCAGCCAATTACGGGGGGGCTCCTACAATGAGCAGTTCTTC,CASSQLRGGSYNEQFF
few,TRBV2,NA,TRBJ1-1,TGTGCCGGGGGAGGGGCCTGGACTGAAGCTTTCTTT,CAGGGAWTEAFF
NA,TRBV7-2,TRBD2,TRBJ2-1,TGTGCCAGCAGAAGCGGGGGGGCGGGTGAGCAGTTCTTC,CASRSGGAGEQFF
NA,TRBV18,NA,TRBJ1-2,TGTGCCAGCTCACCTGTGGGCGGTAACTATGGCTACACCTTC,CASSPVGGNYGYTF
many,TRBV2,NA,TRBJ2-5,TGTGCCAGCAGTGGGGCAGGCCAAGAGACCCAGTACTTC,CASSGAGQETQYF
NA,TRBV9,NA,TRBJ2-3,TGTGCCAGCAGCGCCGCAGGGTCAGATACGCAGTATTTT,CASSAAGSDTQYF
NA,TRBV27,NA,TRBJ1-3,TGTGCCAGCAGATCCCAGGGAACTGGAGACACCATATATTTT,CASRSQGTGDTIYF
many,TRBV27,NA,TRBJ1-1,TGTGCCAGCAGTTTATTACAACACGACACTGAAGCTTTCTTT,CASSLLQHDTEAFF
NA,TRBV24-1,TRBD1,TRBJ2-1,TGTGCCACCAGTGATCCTGGACAGGGGGTCTACAATGAGCAGTTCTTC,CATSDPGQGVYNEQFF
many,TRBV7-2,NA,TRBJ2-3,TGTGCCAGCATCCAAGGATACGCAGATACGCAGTATTTT,CASIQGYADTQYF
many,TRBV7-2,NA,TRBJ2-2,TGTGCCAGCAGCCAGGGGCCTACCGGGGAGCTGTTTTTT,CASSQGPTGELFF
NA,TRBV14,NA,TRBJ2-3,TGTGCCAGCAGCGCCGTGGGAGCTACTAGCACAGATACGCAGTATTTT,CASSAVGATSTDTQYF
NA,TRBV5-1,NA,TRBJ1-5,TGCGCCAGCAGCTTGGTCCCAGGGAGCTATCAGCCCCAGCATTTT,CASSLVPGSYQPQHF
NA,TRBV7-9,TRBD1,TRBJ2-5,TGTGCCAGCAGCTTAGGGACAGGGAGTCCCCAAGAGACCCAGTACTTC,CASSLGTGSPQETQYF